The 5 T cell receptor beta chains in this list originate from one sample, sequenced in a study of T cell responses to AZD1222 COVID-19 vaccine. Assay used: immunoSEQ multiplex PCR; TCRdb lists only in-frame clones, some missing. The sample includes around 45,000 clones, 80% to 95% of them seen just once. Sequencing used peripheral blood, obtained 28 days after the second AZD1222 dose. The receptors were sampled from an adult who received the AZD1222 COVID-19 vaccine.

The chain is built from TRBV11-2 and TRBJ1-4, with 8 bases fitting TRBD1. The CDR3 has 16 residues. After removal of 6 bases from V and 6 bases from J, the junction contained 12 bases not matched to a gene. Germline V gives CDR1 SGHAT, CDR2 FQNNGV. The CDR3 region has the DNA TGTGCCAGCAGTCCCAATCTACAGGGGGGCTATGAAAAACTGTTTTTT. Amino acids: CASSPNLQGGYEKLFF.

The CDR3 reads CASSVGQDKRTDTQYF. The CDR3 DNA reads TGTGCCAGCAGCGTAGGTCAGGACAAACGCACAGATACGCAGTATTTT. The chain has TRBV9 and TRBJ2-3, with TRBD1 as a possible D gene (5 bases). Germline CDR1 and CDR2: SGDLS and YYNGEE. The CDR3 is 16 residues long. V was clipped by 0 bases and J by 1 base, with 12 bases between them.

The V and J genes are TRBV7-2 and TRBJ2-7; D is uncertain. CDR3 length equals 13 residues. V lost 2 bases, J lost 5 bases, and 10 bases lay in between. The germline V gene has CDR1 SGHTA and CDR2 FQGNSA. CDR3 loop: CASSLRVKNEQYF. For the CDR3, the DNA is TGTGCCAGCAGCTTAAGGGTAAAGAACGAGCAGTACTTC.

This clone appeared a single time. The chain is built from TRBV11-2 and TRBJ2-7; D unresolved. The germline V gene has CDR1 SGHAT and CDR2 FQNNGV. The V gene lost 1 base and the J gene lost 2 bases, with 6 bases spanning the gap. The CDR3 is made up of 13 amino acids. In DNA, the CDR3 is TGTGCCAGCAGCTTAGGGGCAGCCTACGAGCAGTACTTC. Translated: CASSLGAAYEQYF.

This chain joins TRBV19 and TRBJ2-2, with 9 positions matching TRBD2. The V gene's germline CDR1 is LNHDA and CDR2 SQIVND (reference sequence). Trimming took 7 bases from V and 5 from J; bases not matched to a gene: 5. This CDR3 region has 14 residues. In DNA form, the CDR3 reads TGTGCCAGTACAGTAGCGGGGGTAACCGGGGAGCTGTTTTTT. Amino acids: CASTVAGVTGELFF.